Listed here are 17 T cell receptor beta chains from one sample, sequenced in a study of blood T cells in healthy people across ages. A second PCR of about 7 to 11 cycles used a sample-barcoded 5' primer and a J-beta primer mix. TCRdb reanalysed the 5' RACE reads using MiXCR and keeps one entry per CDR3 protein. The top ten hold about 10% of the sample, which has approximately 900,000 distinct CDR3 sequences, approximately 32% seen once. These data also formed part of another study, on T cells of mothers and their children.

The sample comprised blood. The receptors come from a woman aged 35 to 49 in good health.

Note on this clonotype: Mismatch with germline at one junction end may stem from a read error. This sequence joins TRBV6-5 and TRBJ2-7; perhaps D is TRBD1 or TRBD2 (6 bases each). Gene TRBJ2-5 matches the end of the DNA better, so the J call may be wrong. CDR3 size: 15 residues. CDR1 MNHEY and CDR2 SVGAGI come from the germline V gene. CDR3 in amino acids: CASSGGGAWQGTQYF. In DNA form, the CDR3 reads TGTGCATCATCCGGGGGCGGCGCATGGCAAGGGACCCAGTACTTC.

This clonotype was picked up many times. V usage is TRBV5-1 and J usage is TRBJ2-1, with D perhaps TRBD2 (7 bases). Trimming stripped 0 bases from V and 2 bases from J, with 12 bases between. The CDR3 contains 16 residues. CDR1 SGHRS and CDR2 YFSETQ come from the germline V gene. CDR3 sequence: CASSLVGGGPYNEQFF. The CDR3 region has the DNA TGCGCCAGCAGCTTGGTGGGCGGGGGCCCCTACAATGAGCAGTTCTTC.

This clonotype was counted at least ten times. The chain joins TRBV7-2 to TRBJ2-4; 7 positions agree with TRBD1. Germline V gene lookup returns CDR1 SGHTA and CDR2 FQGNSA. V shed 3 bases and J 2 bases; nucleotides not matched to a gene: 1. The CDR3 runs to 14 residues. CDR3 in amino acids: CASSLGQTKNIQYF. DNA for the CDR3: TGTGCCAGCAGCTTGGGACAGACCAAAAACATTCAGTACTTC.

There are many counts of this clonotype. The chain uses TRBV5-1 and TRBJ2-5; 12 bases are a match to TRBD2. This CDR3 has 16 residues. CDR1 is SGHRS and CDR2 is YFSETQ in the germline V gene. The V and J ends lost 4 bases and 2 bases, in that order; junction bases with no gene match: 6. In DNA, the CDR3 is TGCGCCAGCAGCACTCGACTAGCGGGGGATCAAGAGACCCAGTACTTC. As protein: CASSTRLAGDQETQYF. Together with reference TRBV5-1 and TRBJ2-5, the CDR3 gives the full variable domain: KAGVTQTPRYLIKTRGQQVTLSCSPISGHRSVSWYQQTPGQGLQFLFEYFSETQRNKGNFPGRFSGRQFSNSRSEMNVSTLELGDSALYLCASSTRLAGDQETQYFGPGTRLLVL.

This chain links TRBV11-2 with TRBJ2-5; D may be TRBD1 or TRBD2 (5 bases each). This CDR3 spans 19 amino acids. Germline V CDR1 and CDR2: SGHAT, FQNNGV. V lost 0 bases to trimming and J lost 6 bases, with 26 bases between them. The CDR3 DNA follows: TGTGCCAGCAGCTTAGAAGGGTTGAGGGCAGCGAAGATGGGGCAGACCCAGTACTTC. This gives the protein CASSLEGLRAAKMGQTQYF.

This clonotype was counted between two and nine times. CDR3 DNA sequence: TGTGCCAGCAGCATTACCACAGGGATTAACTATGGCTACACCTTC. The encoded protein is CASSITTGINYGYTF. This rearrangement joins TRBV7-2 to TRBJ1-2, with D possibly being TRBD1 (6 bases). The CDR3 loop spans 15 amino acids. V lost 5 bases to trimming and J lost 1 base, with 14 bases between them. Germline CDR1 and CDR2: SGHTA and FQGNSA.

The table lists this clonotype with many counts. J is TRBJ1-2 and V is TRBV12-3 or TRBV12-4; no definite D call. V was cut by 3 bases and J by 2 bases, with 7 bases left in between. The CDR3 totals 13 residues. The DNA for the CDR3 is TGTGCCAGCAGTTTCGGGGAAAACTATGGCTACACCTTC. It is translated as CASSFGENYGYTF.

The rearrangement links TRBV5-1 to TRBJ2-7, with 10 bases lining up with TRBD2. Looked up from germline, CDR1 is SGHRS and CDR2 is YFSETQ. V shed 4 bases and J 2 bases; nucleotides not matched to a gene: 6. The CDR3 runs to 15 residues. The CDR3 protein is CASSKERGGTYEQYF. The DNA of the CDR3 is TGCGCCAGCAGCAAGGAGCGGGGGGGAACCTACGAGCAGTACTTC.

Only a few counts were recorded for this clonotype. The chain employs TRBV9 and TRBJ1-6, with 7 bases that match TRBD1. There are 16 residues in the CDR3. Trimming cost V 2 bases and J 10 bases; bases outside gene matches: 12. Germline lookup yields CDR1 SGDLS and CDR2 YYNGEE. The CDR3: CASSVGSEGARSPLHF. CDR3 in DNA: TGTGCCAGCAGCGTGGGGTCCGAGGGGGCGAGGTCACCCCTCCACTTT.

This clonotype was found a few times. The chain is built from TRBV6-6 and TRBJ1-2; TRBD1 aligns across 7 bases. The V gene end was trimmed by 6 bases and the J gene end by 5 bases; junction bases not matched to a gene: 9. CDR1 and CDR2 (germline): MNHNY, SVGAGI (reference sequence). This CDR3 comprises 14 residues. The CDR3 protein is CASRGPTGYYGYTF. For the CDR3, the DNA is TGTGCCAGCAGGGGCCCGACAGGGTATTATGGCTACACCTTC.

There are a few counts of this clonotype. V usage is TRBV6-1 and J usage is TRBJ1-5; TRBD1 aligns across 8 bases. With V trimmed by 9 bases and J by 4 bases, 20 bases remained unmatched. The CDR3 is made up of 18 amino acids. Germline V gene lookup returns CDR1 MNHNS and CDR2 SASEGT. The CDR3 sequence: CASRTGSEVQRGNQPQHF. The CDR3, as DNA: TGTGCCAGTAGGACAGGGTCGGAGGTACAACGGGGGAATCAGCCCCAGCATTTT.

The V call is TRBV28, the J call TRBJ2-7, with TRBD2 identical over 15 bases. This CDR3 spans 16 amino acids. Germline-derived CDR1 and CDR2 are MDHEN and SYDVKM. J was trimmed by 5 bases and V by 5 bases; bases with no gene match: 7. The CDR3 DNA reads TGTGCCAGCAGTACTGGACTAGCGGGGGGGCTAGACGAGCAGTACTTC. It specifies CASSTGLAGGLDEQYF.

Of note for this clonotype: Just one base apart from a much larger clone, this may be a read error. The CDR3 reads CASNLPSGSYNLNYEQYF. CDR3 DNA: TGTGCCAGCAATTTGCCTAGCGGGAGTTATAACCTTAACTACGAGCAGTACTTC. The V and J genes are TRBV28 and TRBJ2-7; the match to TRBD2 covers 10 bases. The CDR3 covers 18 residues. Germline values: CDR1 MDHEN, CDR2 SYDVKM. V gave up 7 bases and J gave up 3 bases; unmatched junction bases: 18.

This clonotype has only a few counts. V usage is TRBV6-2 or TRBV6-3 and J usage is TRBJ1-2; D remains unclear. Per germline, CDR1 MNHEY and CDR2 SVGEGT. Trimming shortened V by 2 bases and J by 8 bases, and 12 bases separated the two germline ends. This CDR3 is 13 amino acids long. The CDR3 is CASSYIIGGGYTF. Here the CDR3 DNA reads TGTGCCAGCAGTTACATTATAGGTGGCGGCTACACCTTC.

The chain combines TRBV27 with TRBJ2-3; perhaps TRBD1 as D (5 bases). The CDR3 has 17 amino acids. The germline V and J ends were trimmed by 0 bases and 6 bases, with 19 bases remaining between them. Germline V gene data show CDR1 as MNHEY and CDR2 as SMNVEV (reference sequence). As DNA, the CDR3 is TGTGCCAGCAGTTTATCGGGGCGGACCCGCCCACGGGATACGCAGTATTTT. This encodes CASSLSGRTRPRDTQYF.

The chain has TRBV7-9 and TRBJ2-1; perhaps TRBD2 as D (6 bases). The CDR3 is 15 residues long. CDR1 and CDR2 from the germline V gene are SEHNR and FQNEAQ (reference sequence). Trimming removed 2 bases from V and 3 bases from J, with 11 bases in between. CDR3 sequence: CASSLSGRFYNEQFF. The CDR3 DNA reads TGTGCCAGCAGCTTATCAGGGAGGTTCTACAATGAGCAGTTCTTC. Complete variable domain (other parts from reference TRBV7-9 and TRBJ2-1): DTGVSQNPRHKITKRGQNVTFRCDPISEHNRLYWYRQTLGQGPEFLTYFQNEAQLEKSRLLSDRFSAERPKGSFSTLEIQRTEQGDSAMYLCASSLSGRFYNEQFFGPGTRLTVL.

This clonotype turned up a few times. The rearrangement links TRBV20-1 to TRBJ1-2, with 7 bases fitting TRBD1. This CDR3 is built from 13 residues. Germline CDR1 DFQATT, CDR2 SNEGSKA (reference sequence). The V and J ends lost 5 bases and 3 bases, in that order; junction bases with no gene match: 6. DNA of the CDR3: TGCAGTGCTCGGCACGACAGGGACTATGGCTACACCTTC. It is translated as CSARHDRDYGYTF.